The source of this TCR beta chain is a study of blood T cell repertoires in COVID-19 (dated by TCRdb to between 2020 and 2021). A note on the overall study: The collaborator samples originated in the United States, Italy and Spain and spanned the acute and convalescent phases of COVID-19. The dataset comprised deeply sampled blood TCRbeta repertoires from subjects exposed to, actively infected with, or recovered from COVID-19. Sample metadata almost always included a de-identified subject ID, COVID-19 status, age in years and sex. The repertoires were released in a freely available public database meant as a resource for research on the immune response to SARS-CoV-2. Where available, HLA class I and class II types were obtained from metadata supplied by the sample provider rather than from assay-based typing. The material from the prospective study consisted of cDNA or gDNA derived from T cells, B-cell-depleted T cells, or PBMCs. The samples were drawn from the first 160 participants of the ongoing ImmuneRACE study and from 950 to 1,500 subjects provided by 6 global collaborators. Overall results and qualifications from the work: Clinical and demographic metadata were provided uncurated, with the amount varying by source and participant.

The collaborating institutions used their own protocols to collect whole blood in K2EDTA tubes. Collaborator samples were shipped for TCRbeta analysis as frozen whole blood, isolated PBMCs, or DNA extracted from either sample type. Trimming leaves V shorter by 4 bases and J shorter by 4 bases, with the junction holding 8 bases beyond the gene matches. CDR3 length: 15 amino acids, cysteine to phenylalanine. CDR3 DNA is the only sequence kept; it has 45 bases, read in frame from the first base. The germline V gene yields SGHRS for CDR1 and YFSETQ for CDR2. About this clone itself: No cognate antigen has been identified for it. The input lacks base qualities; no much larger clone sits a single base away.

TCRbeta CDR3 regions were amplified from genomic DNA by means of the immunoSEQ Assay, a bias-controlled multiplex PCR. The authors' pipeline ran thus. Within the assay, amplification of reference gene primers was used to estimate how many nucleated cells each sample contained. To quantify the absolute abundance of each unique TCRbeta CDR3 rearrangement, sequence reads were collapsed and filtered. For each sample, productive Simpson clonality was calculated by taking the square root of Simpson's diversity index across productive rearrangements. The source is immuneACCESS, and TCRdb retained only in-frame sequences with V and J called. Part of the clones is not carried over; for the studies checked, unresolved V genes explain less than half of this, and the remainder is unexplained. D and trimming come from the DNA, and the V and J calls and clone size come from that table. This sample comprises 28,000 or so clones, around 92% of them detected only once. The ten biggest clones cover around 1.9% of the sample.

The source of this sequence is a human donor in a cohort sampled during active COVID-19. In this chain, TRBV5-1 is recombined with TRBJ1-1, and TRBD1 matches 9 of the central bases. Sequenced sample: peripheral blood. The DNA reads TGCGCCAGCAGCGATACAGGACAGGGGCCCACTGAAGCTTTCTTT. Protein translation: CASSDTGQGPTEAFF.